What follows are 22 T cell receptor beta chains derived from one specimen sequenced in a study of cytomegalovirus exposure and HLA in healthy donors. The PCR employed 60 Vbeta primers together with 13 Jbeta primers. Libraries were prepared by immunoSEQ multiplex PCR; TCRdb keeps only in-frame clonotypes and omits some of them. The data show roughly 120,000 clones, 70% to 80% seen once. Sequenced sample: PBMCs. The receptors originated from a young man in good health and CMV-seropositive.

This clone was picked up one time. The chain couples TRBV29-1 to TRBJ2-1, with 7 bases fitting TRBD2. The V and J ends lost 6 bases and 4 bases, in that order; junction bases with no gene match: 15. The V gene's germline CDR1 is SQVTM and CDR2 ANQGSEA. The CDR3 has 16 residues. The CDR3 loop reads CSVELFEASGYNEQFF. DNA for the CDR3: TGCAGCGTGGAACTTTTCGAGGCTAGCGGATACAATGAGCAGTTCTTC.

The chain couples TRBV27 to TRBJ2-7; 10 bases fit TRBD2. The CDR3 extends over 15 amino acids. Looked up from germline, CDR1 is MNHEY and CDR2 is SMNVEV (reference sequence). V dropped 3 bases and J dropped 2; count of bases not matched to a gene: 4. This chain's CDR3 is CASSFGLADAYEQYF. The CDR3 bases are TGTGCCAGCAGTTTTGGACTAGCGGATGCCTACGAGCAGTACTTC.

The V call is TRBV7-6, the J call TRBJ1-5, with 9 bases fitting TRBD1. Germline CDR1 SGHVS, CDR2 FNYEAQ. The CDR3 runs to 14 residues. The trim removed 5 bases at V and 3 bases at J, leaving 2 bases unmatched. The DNA of the CDR3 is TGTGCCAGCAGCAGGACAGGGGACAATCAGCCCCAGCATTTT. Its protein is CASSRTGDNQPQHF.

The DNA for the CDR3 is TGTGCCAGCAGCACTACAGGGGTCCTTTCAACTAATGAAAAACTGTTTTTT. Translated: CASSTTGVLSTNEKLFF. The V and J genes are TRBV7-2 and TRBJ1-4; 7 bases align to TRBD1. V dropped 5 bases and J dropped 0; count of bases not matched to a gene: 9. The CDR3 is 17 residues long. CDR1 and CDR2 from the germline V gene are SGHTA and FQGNSA.

The sample holds one count of this clone. This chain connects TRBV2 to TRBJ1-4; no definite D call. With 4 bases removed from V and 7 bases from J, the gap between germline ends came to 10 bases. This CDR3 spans 13 amino acids. Germline values: CDR1 SNHLY, CDR2 FYNNEI. The CDR3 loop reads CASSGGVGEKLFF. The CDR3 DNA follows: TGTGCCAGCAGTGGGGGAGTCGGTGAAAAACTGTTTTTT.

The chain couples TRBV10-3 to TRBJ2-3; the match to TRBD1 covers 9 bases. The ends lost 10 bases at V and 4 bases at J; junction bases unmatched: 9. The germline CDR1 and CDR2 sequences are ENHRY and SYGVKD. The CDR3 runs to 14 residues. The CDR3 sequence is CATKWDREADTQYF. The CDR3 nucleotides are TGTGCCACCAAGTGGGACAGGGAAGCAGATACGCAGTATTTT.

This chain uses TRBV25-1 with TRBJ1-2, with 12 bases identical to TRBD1. Germline V gene lookup returns CDR1 MGHDK and CDR2 SYGVNS. This CDR3 contains 18 residues. Germline trimming cut 6 bases from V and 0 bases from J; bases unmatched to any gene: 11. The chain's CDR3 is CASSPSGTGGGSNYGYTF. For the CDR3, the DNA is TGTGCCAGCAGCCCCTCCGGGACAGGGGGCGGGTCTAACTATGGCTACACCTTC.

The chain links TRBV23-1 to TRBJ1-2, with 9 bases lining up with TRBD1. TRBV23-1 is placed among ORFs of uncertain function. The CDR3 extends over 11 amino acids. Unmatched junction bases numbered 3, after V lost 10 bases and J lost 6 bases. The CDR3 nucleotides are TGCGCCACCACAGGGGGCAATGGCTACACCTTC. Amino acids: CATTGGNGYTF.

This rearrangement joins TRBV7-8 to TRBJ1-2; D is ambiguous. The V end lost 1 base, the J end lost 4 bases, and 10 bases lay between the germline ends. CDR3 length: 14 amino acids. The germline V gene has CDR1 SGHVS and CDR2 FQNEAQ. CDR3 coding DNA: TGTGCCAGCAGCTTAGTAGAGGGAGCCTATGGCTACACCTTC. Translating it yields CASSLVEGAYGYTF.

The chain employs TRBV7-2 and TRBJ2-1; 9 positions agree with TRBD2. Looked up from germline, CDR1 is SGHTA and CDR2 is FQGNSA. This CDR3 contains 16 residues. The junction had 9 bases not matched to a gene; V was cut back by 5 bases and J by 4 bases. The CDR3 DNA reads TGTGCCAGCAGCCCCTCTTCTAGCGGGGTTTACAATGAGCAGTTCTTC. This encodes CASSPSSSGVYNEQFF.

This clone was detected a few times. V and J are TRBV2 and TRBJ2-7, with 7 bases that match TRBD1. From germline, CDR1 is SNHLY and CDR2 FYNNEI. V was pared by 5 bases and J by 6 bases, with 10 bases of the junction left unmatched. CDR3 length equals 14 residues. The CDR3 loop is CASSTGTAEIEQYF. As DNA, the CDR3 is TGTGCCAGCAGTACCGGGACAGCCGAAATCGAGCAGTACTTC. Drawing the rest from reference TRBV2 and TRBJ2-7, the complete variable domain is EPEVTQTPSHQVTQMGQEVILRCVPISNHLYFYWYRQILGQKVEFLVSFYNNEISEKSEIFDDQFSVERPDGSNFTLKIRSTKLEDSAMYFCASSTGTAEIEQYFGPGTRLTVT.

This clone was seen only a few times. V gene TRBV27 combines with J gene TRBJ1-3, with D possibly being TRBD1 (6 bases). V gave up 5 bases and J gave up 3 bases, with 11 bases separating them. The CDR3 totals 14 residues. The germline CDR1 and CDR2 sequences are MNHEY and SMNVEV (reference sequence). The CDR3 DNA is TGTGCCAGCAGTGCCAGGGGAGTTGGAAACACCATATATTTT. It translates to CASSARGVGNTIYF.

The chain recombines TRBV27 with TRBJ2-3, with TRBD1 identical over 7 bases. The V gene's germline CDR1 is MNHEY and CDR2 SMNVEV (reference sequence). This CDR3 has 16 amino acids. V lost 4 bases to trimming and J lost 4 bases; unmatched junction nucleotides: 11. The chain's CDR3 is CASSSVGGAWPDTQYF. The CDR3 nucleotides are TGTGCCAGCAGTTCTGTAGGGGGCGCCTGGCCAGATACGCAGTATTTT.

V gene TRBV10-3 combines with J gene TRBJ2-1; tentative D call: TRBD2 (6 bases). The germline gives CDR1 ENHRY, CDR2 SYGVKD. The length of the CDR3 is 15 residues. V dropped 2 bases and J dropped 10 bases, with 18 bases sitting between them. As DNA, the CDR3 is TGTGCCATCAGTGAGGCGGGACCCTTTACATCGGAGCAGTTCTTC. It specifies CAISEAGPFTSEQFF.

The chain joins TRBV28 to TRBJ2-5, with D possibly being TRBD1 (6 bases). Germline-derived CDR1 and CDR2 are MDHEN and SYDVKM. Trimming shortened V by 6 bases and J by 2 bases, and 13 bases separated the two germline ends. The CDR3 runs to 14 residues. Here the CDR3 reads CASSHGGQQETQYF. CDR3 nucleotide sequence: TGTGCCAGCAGCCACGGAGGACAGCAAGAGACCCAGTACTTC.

The genes are TRBV27 and TRBJ2-1; no reliable D call. The germline gives CDR1 MNHEY, CDR2 SMNVEV (reference sequence). CDR3 length: 15 residues. Trimming stripped 1 base from V and 3 bases from J, with 10 bases between. DNA for the CDR3: TGTGCCAGCAGTTTATTTGACTCGATCTACAATGAGCAGTTCTTC. Residues: CASSLFDSIYNEQFF.

CDR3 region: CASSRDRVYNEQFF. CDR3 sequence (DNA): TGTGCCAGCAGCCGGGACAGGGTATACAATGAGCAGTTCTTC. This chain connects TRBV7-2 to TRBJ2-1, with 9 bases fitting TRBD1. In germline, CDR1 is SGHTA, CDR2 FQGNSA. The CDR3 length is 14 residues. Trimming cost V 5 bases and J 4 bases; bases outside gene matches: 3.

Worth noting for this clone: Germline is not matched at one junction end, which may reflect a read error. The chain recombines TRBV7-7 with TRBJ2-3; 10 positions match TRBD2. CDR1 and CDR2 (germline): SSHAT, FNYEAQ (reference sequence). The CDR3 length is 15 residues. The CDR3 sequence is CASSPGLAGADTQYF. The DNA of the CDR3 is TGTGCTAGCAGCCCAGGGCTAGCGGGAGCAGATACGCAGTATTTT.

This clone has a handful of counts. The rearrangement joins TRBV4-1 to TRBJ2-2, with 11 bases matching TRBD2. CDR3 length equals 16 residues. Trimming took 6 bases from V and 7 from J; bases not matched to a gene: 10. The germline V gene has CDR1 MGHRA and CDR2 YSYEKL. CDR3 DNA sequence: TGCGCCAGCAGGCTAATAGCGGGGGGGCGGGACGGGGAGCTGTTTTTT. It is translated as CASRLIAGGRDGELFF.

The chain links TRBV5-5 to TRBJ2-1; TRBD2 matches 13 bases. V dropped 4 bases and J dropped 7; count of bases not matched to a gene: 11. CDR3 length: 17 residues. Germline V lookup: CDR1 SGHKS, CDR2 YYEKEE (reference sequence). CDR3 bases: TGTGCCAGCAGCCCGACCGGACTAGCGGGAGTGTGGAATGAGCAGTTCTTC. Translation gives CASSPTGLAGVWNEQFF.

The CDR3 nucleotides are TGTGCCAGCAGCCGGACAGGATCCTACGAGCAGTACTTC. Amino acids: CASSRTGSYEQYF. V and J are TRBV6-5 and TRBJ2-5, with TRBD1 matching 7 bases. The J call could be wrong; TRBJ2-7 is a better fit for the DNA end. The CDR3 has 13 amino acids. Germline CDR1 is MNHEY and CDR2 is SVGAGI.

The chain is built from TRBV30 and TRBJ2-5, with a weak D call TRBD2 (6 bases). Germline assignment: CDR1 GTSNPN and CDR2 SVGIG (reference sequence). The V and J ends lost 4 bases and 5 bases respectively, with 20 bases between them. This CDR3 has 15 residues. The CDR3 DNA reads as TGTGCCTGGATGGAGGGAGGAAGTGGTTTGGAGACCCAGTACTTC. This encodes CAWMEGGSGLETQYF.